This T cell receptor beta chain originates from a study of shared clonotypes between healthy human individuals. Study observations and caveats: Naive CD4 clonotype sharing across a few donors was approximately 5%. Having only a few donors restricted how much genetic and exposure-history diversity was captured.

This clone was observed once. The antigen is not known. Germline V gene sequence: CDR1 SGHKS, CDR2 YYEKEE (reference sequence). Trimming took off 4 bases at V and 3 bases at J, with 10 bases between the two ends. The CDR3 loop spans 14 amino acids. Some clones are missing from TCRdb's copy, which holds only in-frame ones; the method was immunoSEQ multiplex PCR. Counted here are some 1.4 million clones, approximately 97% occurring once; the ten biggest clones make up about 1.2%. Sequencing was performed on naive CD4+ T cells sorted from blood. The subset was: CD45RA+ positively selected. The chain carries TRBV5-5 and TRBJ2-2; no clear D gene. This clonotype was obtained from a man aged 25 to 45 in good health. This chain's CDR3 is CASSPTPYTGELFF. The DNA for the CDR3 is TGTGCCAGCAGCCCGACACCTTACACCGGGGAGCTGTTTTTT.